Shown below are 19 T cell receptor beta chains from a single sample sequenced in a study of T cell repertoires in cytomegalovirus infection. TCRdb analysed the reads with MiXCR anew, one entry per CDR3 protein. The data contain 200,000 or so distinct CDR3 sequences, roughly 27% of them singletons. Sequencing input: PBMCs. The receptors here all came from a human donor in good health (CMV status not recorded). Some clones in this sample may be carry-over from other donors' samples.

The V call is TRBV20-1, the J call TRBJ1-2; D gene ambiguous. The V end lost 1 base, the J end lost 0 bases, and 18 bases lay between the germline ends. The CDR3 length is 17 residues. Germline CDR1 reads DFQATT; CDR2 reads SNEGSKA (reference sequence). This CDR3 reads CSARGPYGIIANYGYTF. DNA for the CDR3: TGCAGTGCTAGAGGCCCCTACGGCATAATAGCTAACTATGGCTACACCTTC.

This clonotype was seen a few times. The chain links TRBV6-6 to TRBJ1-3, with TRBD1 identical over 7 bases. CDR1 is MNHNY, CDR2 SVGAGI, per germline (reference sequence). Trimming at V came to 8 bases and at J to 8 bases, leaving 12 bases not matched to a gene. The CDR3 is 14 amino acids. CDR3 sequence: CASHPGGGSYTIYF. CDR3 nucleotides: TGTGCCAGCCATCCAGGAGGGGGCTCCTACACCATATATTTT.

The chain has TRBV7-1 and TRBJ1-5; D uncertain. Being an ORF, TRBV7-1 has a function that is uncertain. V was pared by 2 bases and J by 8 bases, with 16 bases between. The CDR3 totals 15 residues. The CDR3 sequence: CASSSSGSHQEPQHF. In nucleotides, the CDR3 is TGTGCCAGCAGCTCATCAGGATCCCACCAGGAGCCCCAGCATTTT.

A few counts support this clonotype. This rearrangement joins TRBV5-1 to TRBJ2-2; D not certain. Germline loops: CDR1 SGHRS, CDR2 YFSETQ. The V gene lost 4 bases and the J gene lost 3 bases, with 10 bases spanning the gap. This CDR3 has 14 residues. This CDR3 is CASSGQDDTGELFF. The CDR3 nucleotides are TGCGCCAGCAGCGGGCAGGACGACACCGGGGAGCTGTTTTTT.

This clonotype was seen repeatedly, ten times or more. This CDR3 reads CASTSDTVDYGYTF. In DNA, the CDR3 is TGTGCCAGCACCTCGGACACCGTGGACTATGGCTACACCTTC. The genes are TRBV7-2 and TRBJ1-2, with D tentatively TRBD1 (5 bases). This CDR3 is 14 amino acids long. From germline, CDR1 is SGHTA and CDR2 FQGNSA. Trimming pared 7 bases from V and 3 bases from J, leaving 15 bases between.

There are many counts of this clonotype. The V gene is TRBV7-2, the J gene TRBJ2-1; 7 bases match TRBD1. Looked up from germline, CDR1 is SGHTA and CDR2 is FQGNSA. After removal of 1 base from V and 4 bases from J, the junction contained 4 bases not matched to a gene. The CDR3 runs to 15 residues. The DNA of the CDR3 is TGTGCCAGCAGCTTAGAGGGGGCAGAGTACAATGAGCAGTTCTTC. It specifies CASSLEGAEYNEQFF.

The V gene is TRBV7-9, the J gene TRBJ2-5; tentative D call: TRBD1 (6 bases). This CDR3 has 15 residues. Germline loops: CDR1 SEHNR, CDR2 FQNEAQ (reference sequence). V lost 5 bases and J lost 5, with 18 bases in between. The CDR3 DNA reads TGTGCCAGCAGCAACCCCCAGGGGCAAAGGGAGACCCAGTACTTC. It encodes CASSNPQGQRETQYF.

A single count supports this clonotype. This chain joins TRBV7-6 and TRBJ2-1; 8 nucleotides match TRBD2. This CDR3 has 15 residues. V shed 3 bases and J 3 bases; nucleotides not matched to a gene: 4. Germline CDR1 is SGHVS and CDR2 is FNYEAQ. The CDR3 region has the DNA TGTGCCAGCAGCTTTGTAGCGGGGTTCTACAATGAGCAGTTCTTC. It is translated as CASSFVAGFYNEQFF.

There are many counts of this clonotype. The rearrangement joins TRBV7-8 to TRBJ2-1; tentatively, D is TRBD1 or TRBD2 (5 bases each). The CDR3 is 14 amino acids. CDR1 and CDR2 from the germline V gene are SGHVS and FQNEAQ. Deletions cut 1 base from V and 9 bases from J, with 13 bases between. The CDR3: CASSLGDPWGEQFF. CDR3 DNA: TGTGCCAGCAGCTTAGGGGACCCCTGGGGTGAGCAGTTCTTC.

This clonotype has just a few counts. The chain recombines TRBV19 with TRBJ1-1; D not certain. This CDR3 has 14 amino acids. V was shortened by 0 bases and J by 3 bases, with 8 bases between the two germline ends. From germline, CDR1 is LNHDA and CDR2 SQIVND (reference sequence). Here the CDR3 reads CASSIDRQDTEAFF. The CDR3 coding sequence is TGTGCCAGTAGTATAGATCGGCAGGACACTGAAGCTTTCTTT.

The V call is TRBV7-2, the J call TRBJ1-6, with 9 bases lining up with TRBD1. The CDR3 length is 14 residues. Trimming removed 4 bases from V and 9 bases from J; junction bases left unmatched: 4. Germline CDR1 SGHTA, CDR2 FQGNSA. CDR3 in amino acids: CASSSGQGGSPLHF. The DNA for the CDR3 is TGTGCCAGCAGCTCGGGACAGGGAGGTTCACCCCTCCACTTT. The whole variable domain, filled in from reference TRBV7-2 and TRBJ1-6, reads GAGVSQSPSNKVTEKGKDVELRCDPISGHTALYWYRQSLGQGLEFLIYFQGNSAPDKSGLPSDRFSAERTGGSVSTLTIQRTQQEDSAVYLCASSSGQGGSPLHFGNGTRLTVT.

The CDR3 here is CASSDPGPQADTQYF. The CDR3 DNA sequence: TGTGCCAGCAGTGATCCCGGACCCCAGGCAGATACGCAGTATTTT. The chain uses TRBV25-1 and TRBJ2-3; D not certain. The CDR3 loop spans 15 amino acids. Germline loops: CDR1 MGHDK, CDR2 SYGVNS. Trimming pared 3 bases from V and 4 bases from J, leaving 14 bases between.

The V and J genes are TRBV12-3 or TRBV12-4 and TRBJ2-7; TRBD1 matches 8 bases. With V trimmed by 1 base and J by 3 bases, 2 bases remained unmatched. The CDR3 runs to 14 residues. This chain's CDR3 is CASSLGGQVYEQYF. CDR3 coding DNA: TGTGCCAGCAGTTTAGGGGGACAGGTCTACGAGCAGTACTTC.

The chain uses TRBV20-1 and TRBJ1-4, with D possibly TRBD1 on 6 matching bases. Trimming took 0 bases from V and 6 from J, leaving 11 bases between them. Germline V gene sequence: CDR1 DFQATT, CDR2 SNEGSKA (reference sequence). The CDR3 extends over 14 amino acids. Written as DNA, the CDR3 is TGCAGTGCTAGAGATTCGCAGGGGTATGAAAAACTGTTTTTT. It encodes CSARDSQGYEKLFF.

There are many counts of this clonotype. V gene TRBV7-3 combines with J gene TRBJ2-1, with D uncertain. Germline V CDR1 and CDR2: SGHTA, FQGTGA. CDR3 length equals 13 residues. Trimming left V 1 base short and J 7 bases short, with 8 bases between. Here the CDR3 reads CASSLISGNEQFF. CDR3 nucleotides: TGTGCCAGCAGCTTAATATCTGGTAATGAGCAGTTCTTC.

Note on this clonotype: One end of the junction is discordant with germline, which a read error may explain. The V call is TRBV6-6, the J call TRBJ2-4, with 9 positions matching TRBD1. This CDR3 has 12 amino acids. The germline gives CDR1 MNHNY, CDR2 SVGAGI (reference sequence). Here the CDR3 DNA reads TGTGCCAGCAGTTACTCCCGGGACAGGGTCATCTTC. It yields the protein CASSYSRDRVIF.

This clonotype came up many times. CDR3 loop: CASSPGGAGGLYEQFF. DNA for the CDR3: TGTGCCAGCAGCCCCGGAGGGGCGGGGGGGCTGTACGAGCAGTTCTTC. The chain is built from TRBV7-2 and TRBJ2-1; TRBD2 agrees at 9 bases. Germline loops: CDR1 SGHTA, CDR2 FQGNSA. V lost 5 bases to trimming and J lost 10 bases; unmatched junction nucleotides: 15. This CDR3 has 16 residues.

There are many counts of this clonotype. The CDR3, as DNA: TGTGCCAGCAGTTTCGAGCGGGCGCTGTACCAAGAGACCCAGTACTTC. Translated: CASSFERALYQETQYF. The chain uses TRBV28 and TRBJ2-5; D may be TRBD2 (6 bases). Between the trimmed V and J ends, which lost 3 bases and 0 bases, there was a span of 14 bases. Germline assignment: CDR1 MDHEN and CDR2 SYDVKM. The CDR3 has 16 residues.

This chain joins TRBV19 and TRBJ1-4; weak D call: TRBD1 (5 bases). The V and J ends lost 3 bases and 5 bases respectively, with 13 bases between them. This CDR3 is built from 15 residues. CDR1 and CDR2 (germline): LNHDA, SQIVND (reference sequence). The CDR3 coding sequence is TGTGCCAGTAGTATCACCGGGACGGGCAATGAAAAACTGTTTTTT. It translates to CASSITGTGNEKLFF. Full variable domain (missing parts from reference TRBV19 and TRBJ1-4): DGGITQSPKYLFRKEGQNVTLSCEQNLNHDAMYWYRQDPGQGLRLIYYSQIVNDFQKGDIAEGYSVSREKKESFPLTVTSAQKNPTAFYLCASSITGTGNEKLFFGSGTQLSVL.